These 25 T cell receptor beta chains were sequenced from one sample in a study of blood T cells in healthy people across ages. Sample-barcoded 5' priming and a J-beta primer mix drove a second PCR of about 6 to 12 cycles. MiXCR, applied by TCRdb to the 5' RACE reads, yields one record per CDR3 protein. The sample lists approximately 810,000 distinct CDR3 sequences; around 30% were seen once. Sequenced input: blood. The receptors were sampled from a woman aged 80 or over in good health.

This clonotype was counted at least ten times. The chain links TRBV25-1 to TRBJ1-5; 8 bases align to TRBD1. The germline gives CDR1 MGHDK, CDR2 SYGVNS. Losses at the gene ends were 6 bases for V and 5 bases for J; bases not matched to a gene: 6. The CDR3 runs 14 residues. The CDR3 region is CASRQTGADQPQHF. The CDR3 DNA is TGTGCCAGCAGGCAGACAGGGGCGGATCAGCCCCAGCATTTT.

This clonotype was seen only a few times. The chain is built from TRBV30 and TRBJ1-1; TRBD1 might be the D (6 bases). There are 12 residues in the CDR3. The germline V gene encodes CDR1 GTSNPN and CDR2 SVGIG (reference sequence). With 1 base removed from V and 5 bases from J, the gap between germline ends came to 8 bases. The CDR3 nucleotides read TGTGCCTGGAGTGGGGGGCGGACTGAAGCTTTCTTT. It is translated as CAWSGGRTEAFF.

In its sample, this clonotype was seen many times. V and J are TRBV4-3 and TRBJ2-1; TRBD1 matches 9 bases. The junction had 9 bases not matched to a gene; V was cut back by 2 bases and J by 7 bases. Germline CDR1 is LGHNA and CDR2 is YSLEER. The CDR3 consists of 16 residues. The CDR3 is CASSQYTGGALNEQFF. CDR3 in DNA: TGCGCCAGCAGCCAATACACAGGGGGCGCGTTAAATGAGCAGTTCTTC.

Regarding this clonotype: This may arise from a read error, as a much more abundant clone is one base away. The CDR3 end shows no conserved phenylalanine or tryptophan, and so a read error is likely. The V call is TRBV6-5, the J call TRBJ2-1; 9 bases line up with TRBD2. Germline V CDR1 and CDR2: MNHEY, SVGAGI. This CDR3 is 16 amino acids long. The V and J ends lost 4 bases and 0 bases, in that order; junction bases with no gene match: 4. Here the CDR3 DNA reads TGTGCCAGCAGTTCCCAACTAGCGGGCTCCTACAATGAGCAGTTCTGC. This codes for CASSSQLAGSYNEQFC.

This clonotype has at least ten counts. The gene calls are TRBV6-2 or TRBV6-3 and TRBJ2-7, with D possibly being TRBD2 (6 bases). This CDR3 region has 14 residues. Trimming left V 4 bases short and J 0 bases short, with 10 bases between. In germline, CDR1 is MNHEY, CDR2 SVGEGT. In DNA, the CDR3 is TGTGCCAGCAGTTGGGGTAGCGGCTCCTACGAGCAGTACTTC. Its protein is CASSWGSGSYEQYF.

This clonotype was seen a handful of times. V gene TRBV20-1 combines with J gene TRBJ1-4, with D possibly TRBD1 on 5 matching bases. Looked up from germline, CDR1 is DFQATT and CDR2 is SNEGSKA (reference sequence). The CDR3 contains 15 residues. Trimming cost V 6 bases and J 7 bases, with 21 bases left between them. CDR3 sequence (DNA): TGCAGTGCCCCGACATGGGGGGTACGGGGTGAAAAACTGTTTTTT. Its protein is CSAPTWGVRGEKLFF.

The chain employs TRBV3-1 and TRBJ2-5; 7 bases are a match to TRBD1. Germline CDR1 reads LGHDT; CDR2 reads YNNKEL (reference sequence). V was pared by 5 bases and J by 0 bases, with 15 bases of the junction left unmatched. The CDR3 has 18 residues. The CDR3 sequence: CASSRRQGWVTNQETQYF. DNA for the CDR3: TGTGCCAGCAGCAGACGACAGGGATGGGTGACCAACCAAGAGACCCAGTACTTC.

The chain links TRBV2 to TRBJ2-1, with 9 bases matching TRBD2. In germline, CDR1 is SNHLY, CDR2 FYNNEI. This CDR3 is 15 amino acids long. Trimming took 8 bases from V and 6 from J; bases not matched to a gene: 11. The CDR3 sequence is CASGKGRGGSNEQFF. CDR3 nucleotide sequence: TGTGCCAGCGGGAAGGGGCGGGGGGGTTCCAATGAGCAGTTCTTC.

To note about this clonotype: Compared with germline, one end of the junction differs, possibly owing to a read error. The V call is TRBV18, the J call TRBJ1-1, with 8 bases that match TRBD1. The CDR3 is made up of 14 amino acids. Germline CDR1 and CDR2: KGHSH and LQKENI. DNA of the CDR3: TGTGACAGCTCACGAGACAGGGGAGAGGCTGAAGCTTTCTTT. As protein: CDSSRDRGEAEAFF.

This clonotype was found a few times. The rearrangement uses TRBV6-1 and TRBJ2-5; 9 bases align to TRBD2. Germline CDR1 is MNHNS and CDR2 is SASEGT. Trimming removed 6 bases from V and 11 bases from J; junction bases left unmatched: 10. The CDR3 totals 13 residues. CDR3 in amino acids: CASRAGGRVEQYF. CDR3 nucleotide sequence: TGTGCCAGCAGGGCGGGGGGGAGGGTTGAGCAGTACTTC.

This chain connects TRBV2 to TRBJ2-3; no firm D call. V gave up 1 base and J gave up 7 bases, with 15 bases separating them. Germline CDR1 is SNHLY and CDR2 is FYNNEI. This CDR3 has 15 residues. The CDR3 nucleotides read TGTGCCAGCAGTGAAGACCAGCTCGGTCCCCATACGCAGTATTTT. Amino acid sequence: CASSEDQLGPHTQYF.

This clonotype was counted only a few times. The chain has TRBV6-2 or TRBV6-3 and TRBJ1-2, with TRBD1 matching 8 bases. V trimming: 5 bases; J trimming: 0 bases; junction bases outside the gene matches: 8. From germline, CDR1 is MNHEY and CDR2 SVGEGT. The CDR3 runs 16 residues. The CDR3 nucleotides read TGTGCCAGCAGTCCTCCGGGACAGGTTCCTAACTATGGCTACACCTTC. This gives the protein CASSPPGQVPNYGYTF.

This clonotype was recorded a few times. The V and J genes are TRBV28 and TRBJ2-6; either TRBD1 or TRBD2 may fit D (5 bases each). Looked up from germline, CDR1 is MDHEN and CDR2 is SYDVKM. The V end lost 3 bases, the J end lost 2 bases, and 14 bases lay between the germline ends. The CDR3 consists of 17 residues. CDR3 region: CASSFRRRGAGANVLTF. Written as DNA, the CDR3 is TGTGCCAGCAGTTTTAGGAGGCGAGGGGCTGGGGCCAACGTCCTGACTTTC.

This clonotype was observed a handful of times. The rearrangement uses TRBV6-1 and TRBJ1-5; possibly TRBD1 for D (5 bases). The length of the CDR3 is 14 residues. The V end was cut by 2 bases, the J end by 5 bases, with 10 bases between. Germline CDR1 is MNHNS and CDR2 is SASEGT. CDR3 nucleotides: TGTGCCAGCAGTGAAAGGGGCGGTTATCAGCCCCAGCATTTT. Translating gives CASSERGGYQPQHF.

As regards this clonotype: A much bigger clone sits one base away, suggesting this may be a read error. CDR3 nucleotides: TGTGCCACAAAGACGCGGGGGGCGAGAGAGACCCAGTACTTC. Protein sequence: CATKTRGARETQYF. The gene calls are TRBV7-2 and TRBJ2-5, with 8 bases aligning to TRBD2. CDR3 length: 14 residues. From germline, CDR1 is SGHTA and CDR2 FQGNSA. Trimming removed 10 bases from V and 4 bases from J; junction bases left unmatched: 11.

This clonotype was detected many times. A read error may account for a junction end that differs from germline. The CDR3: CASSLVADRVLGGANALTF. In nucleotides, the CDR3 is TGTGCCAGCAGCTTAGTAGCGGACAGGGTATTGGGTGGGGCCAACGCCCTGACTTTC. V is TRBV7-2 and J is TRBJ2-6; 8 nucleotides align to TRBD1. The CDR3 has 19 residues. Germline assignment: CDR1 SGHTA and CDR2 FQGNSA.

At least ten counts were recorded for this clonotype. The chain employs TRBV5-1 and TRBJ1-1, with 9 bases aligning to TRBD1. Trimming removed 0 bases from V and 1 base from J; junction bases left unmatched: 10. This CDR3 is 18 amino acids long. Germline V CDR1 and CDR2: SGHRS, YFSETQ. CDR3 bases: TGCGCCAGCAGCTTGGGGCTTTTTCCGGGACAGGGGAACACTGAAGCTTTCTTT. Protein: CASSLGLFPGQGNTEAFF.

This clonotype was detected only a few times. In DNA, the CDR3 is TGTGCCAGCACCCGTCGGGGCGGAAGCTCCTACAATGAGCAGTTCTTC. The encoded protein is CASTRRGGSSYNEQFF. The rearrangement uses TRBV6-6 and TRBJ2-1, with D possibly called TRBD1 or TRBD2 (5 bases each). Trimming pared 7 bases from V and 0 bases from J, leaving 16 bases between. The CDR3 contains 16 residues. Germline assignment: CDR1 MNHNY and CDR2 SVGAGI (reference sequence).

This clonotype occurred many times. V gene TRBV12-3 or TRBV12-4 combines with J gene TRBJ2-2; D unclear. Trimming took off 2 bases at V and 5 bases at J, with 9 bases between the two ends. This CDR3 is 14 amino acids long. CDR3: CASSLPGGTGELFF. Written as DNA, the CDR3 is TGTGCCAGCAGTTTACCGGGTGGTACCGGGGAGCTGTTTTTT.

Many counts were recorded for this clonotype. The chain combines TRBV4-3 with TRBJ1-2, with D possibly being TRBD1 (5 bases). The CDR3 length is 13 residues. Germline CDR1 and CDR2: LGHNA and YSLEER. The V gene lost 7 bases and the J gene lost 6 bases, with 15 bases spanning the gap. CDR3 amino acids: CASTPRGGNGYTF. In nucleotides, the CDR3 is TGCGCCAGCACCCCTCGGGGGGGTAATGGCTACACCTTC.

The table lists this clonotype with many counts. The rearrangement uses TRBV7-9 and TRBJ2-4; tentatively, D is TRBD1 (5 bases). The germline CDR1 and CDR2 sequences are SEHNR and FQNEAQ (reference sequence). The CDR3 is made up of 15 amino acids. The V and J ends lost 5 bases and 5 bases respectively, with 16 bases between them. CDR3 protein: CASSVPRQGENIQYF. In DNA form, the CDR3 reads TGTGCCAGCAGCGTCCCGCGGCAGGGTGAAAACATTCAGTACTTC.

This clonotype was seen ten or more times. The chain employs TRBV7-2 and TRBJ2-1; 8 bases line up with TRBD1. V shed 2 bases, J shed 12 bases, and the junction held 24 bases outside the gene matches. Per the germline V gene, CDR1 is SGHTA and CDR2 is FQGNSA. This CDR3 region has 19 residues. For the CDR3, the DNA is TGTGCCAGCAGCTTATATTCATACCAGGGGGCCTCCATCCCAACCCCGCAGTTCTTC. This translates into CASSLYSYQGASIPTPQFF.

On this clonotype itself: The junction shows a germline mismatch at one end, possibly a read error. V and J are TRBV12-3 or TRBV12-4 and TRBJ2-3; TRBD2 might be the D (6 bases). This CDR3 contains 14 residues. The CDR3 DNA reads as TGTGCCAGCAGTTTCAGAGTGACGGGAGATGCGCAGTATTTT. It encodes CASSFRVTGDAQYF.

The chain is built from TRBV4-3 and TRBJ1-3, with D hard to call. Germline assignment: CDR1 LGHNA and CDR2 YSLEER. With 0 bases removed from V and 1 base from J, the gap between germline ends came to 13 bases. The CDR3 consists of 17 residues. The CDR3 here is CASSQDLAVRSGNTIYF. As DNA, the CDR3 is TGCGCCAGCAGCCAAGATCTTGCAGTCCGATCTGGAAACACCATATATTTT.

The chain is built from TRBV27 and TRBJ1-5; D uncertain. The CDR3 totals 15 residues. Germline CDR1 and CDR2: MNHEY and SMNVEV (reference sequence). The V end lost 5 bases, the J end lost 4 bases, and 15 bases lay between the germline ends. CDR3 residues: CASSPYLDGNQPQHF. The CDR3 coding sequence is TGTGCCAGCAGTCCTTACTTGGACGGAAATCAGCCCCAGCATTTT.